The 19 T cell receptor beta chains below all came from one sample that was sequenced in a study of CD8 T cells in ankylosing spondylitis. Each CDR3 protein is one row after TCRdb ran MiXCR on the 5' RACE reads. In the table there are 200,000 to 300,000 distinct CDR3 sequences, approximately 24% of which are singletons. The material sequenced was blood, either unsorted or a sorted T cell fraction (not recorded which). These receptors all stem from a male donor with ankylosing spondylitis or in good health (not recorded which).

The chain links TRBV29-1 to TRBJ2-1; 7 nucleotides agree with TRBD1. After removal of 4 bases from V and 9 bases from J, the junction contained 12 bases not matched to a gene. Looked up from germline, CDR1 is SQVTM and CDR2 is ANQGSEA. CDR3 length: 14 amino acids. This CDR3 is CSVAQRGGESEQFF. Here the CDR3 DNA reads TGCAGCGTTGCCCAAAGAGGGGGCGAGAGTGAGCAGTTCTTC.

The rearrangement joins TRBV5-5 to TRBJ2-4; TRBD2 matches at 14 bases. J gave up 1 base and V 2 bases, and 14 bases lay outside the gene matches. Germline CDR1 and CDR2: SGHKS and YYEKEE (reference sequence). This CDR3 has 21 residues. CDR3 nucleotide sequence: TGTGCCAGCAGCTTACCACAGACGACTAGCGGGGGGGCCTTGGCCAAAAACATTCAGTACTTC. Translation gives CASSLPQTTSGGALAKNIQYF.

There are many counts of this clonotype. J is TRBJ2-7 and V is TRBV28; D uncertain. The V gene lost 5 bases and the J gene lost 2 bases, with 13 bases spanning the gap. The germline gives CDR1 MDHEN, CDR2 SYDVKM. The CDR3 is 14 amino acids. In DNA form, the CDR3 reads TGTGCCAGCAGTACCAGATTCGACACCTACGAGCAGTACTTC. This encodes CASSTRFDTYEQYF.

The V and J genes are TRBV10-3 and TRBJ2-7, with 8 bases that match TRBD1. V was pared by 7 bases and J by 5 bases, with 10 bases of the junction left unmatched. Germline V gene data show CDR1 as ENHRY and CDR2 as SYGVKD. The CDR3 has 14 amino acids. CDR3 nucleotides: TGTGCCATCACCACCGGGACAGGTGGGGACGAGCAGTACTTC. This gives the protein CAITTGTGGDEQYF.

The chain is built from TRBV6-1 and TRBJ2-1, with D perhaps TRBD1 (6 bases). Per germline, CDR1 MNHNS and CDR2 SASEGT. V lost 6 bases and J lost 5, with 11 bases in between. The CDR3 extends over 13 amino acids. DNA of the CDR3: TGTGCCAGCAGCGGGACACCTCACAATGAGCAGTTCTTC. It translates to CASSGTPHNEQFF.

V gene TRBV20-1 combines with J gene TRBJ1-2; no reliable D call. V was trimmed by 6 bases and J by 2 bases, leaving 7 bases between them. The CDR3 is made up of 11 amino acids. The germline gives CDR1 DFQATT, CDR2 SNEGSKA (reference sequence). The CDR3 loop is CSAHDNYGYTF. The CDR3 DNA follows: TGCAGTGCCCACGACAACTATGGCTACACCTTC.

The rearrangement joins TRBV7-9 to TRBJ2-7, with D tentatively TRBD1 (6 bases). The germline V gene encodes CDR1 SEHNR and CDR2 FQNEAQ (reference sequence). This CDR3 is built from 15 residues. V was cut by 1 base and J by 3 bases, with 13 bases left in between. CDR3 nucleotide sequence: TGTGCCAGCAGCTTAGAAGGGGGAGCTCACTACGAGCAGTACTTC. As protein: CASSLEGGAHYEQYF.

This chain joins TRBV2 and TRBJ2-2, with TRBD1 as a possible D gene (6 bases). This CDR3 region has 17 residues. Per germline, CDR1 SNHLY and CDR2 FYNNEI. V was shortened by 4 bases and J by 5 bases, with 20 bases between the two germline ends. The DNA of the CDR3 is TGTGCCAGCAGTGTTCAAGGCAGGGGCAAGTTAACCGGGGAGCTGTTTTTT. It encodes CASSVQGRGKLTGELFF. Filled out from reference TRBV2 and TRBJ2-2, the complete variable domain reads EPEVTQTPSHQVTQMGQEVILRCVPISNHLYFYWYRQILGQKVEFLVSFYNNEISEKSEIFDDQFSVERPDGSNFTLKIRSTKLEDSAMYFCASSVQGRGKLTGELFFGEGSRLTVL.

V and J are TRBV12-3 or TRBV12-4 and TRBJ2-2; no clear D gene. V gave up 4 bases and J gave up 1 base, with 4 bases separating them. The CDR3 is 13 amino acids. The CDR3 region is CASSWGNTGELFF. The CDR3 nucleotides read TGTGCCAGCAGTTGGGGGAACACCGGGGAGCTGTTTTTT.

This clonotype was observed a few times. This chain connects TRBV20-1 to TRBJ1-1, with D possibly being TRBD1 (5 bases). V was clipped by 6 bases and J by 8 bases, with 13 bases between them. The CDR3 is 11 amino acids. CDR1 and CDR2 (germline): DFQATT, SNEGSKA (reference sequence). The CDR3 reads CSAPKGQEAFF. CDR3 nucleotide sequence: TGCAGTGCCCCAAAGGGGCAGGAAGCTTTCTTT.

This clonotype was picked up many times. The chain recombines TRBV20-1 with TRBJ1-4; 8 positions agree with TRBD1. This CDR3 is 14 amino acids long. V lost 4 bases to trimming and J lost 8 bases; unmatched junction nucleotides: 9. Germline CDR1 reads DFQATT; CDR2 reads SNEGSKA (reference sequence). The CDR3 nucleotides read TGCAGTGCTACACCTGGACAGGGCACCGAAAAACTGTTTTTT. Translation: CSATPGQGTEKLFF.

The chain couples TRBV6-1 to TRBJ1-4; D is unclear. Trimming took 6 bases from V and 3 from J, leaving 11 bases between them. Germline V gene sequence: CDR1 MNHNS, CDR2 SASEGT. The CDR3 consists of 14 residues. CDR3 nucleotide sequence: TGTGCCAGCAGCCGAGCACGGCCTAATGAAAAACTGTTTTTT. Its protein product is CASSRARPNEKLFF.

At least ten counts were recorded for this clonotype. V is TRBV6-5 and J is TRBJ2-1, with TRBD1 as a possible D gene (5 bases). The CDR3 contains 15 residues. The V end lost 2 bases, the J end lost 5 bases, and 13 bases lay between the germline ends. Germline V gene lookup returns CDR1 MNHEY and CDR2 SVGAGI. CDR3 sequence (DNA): TGTGCCAGCAGTTACAACCCGACAGTCAACAATGAGCAGTTCTTC. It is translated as CASSYNPTVNNEQFF.

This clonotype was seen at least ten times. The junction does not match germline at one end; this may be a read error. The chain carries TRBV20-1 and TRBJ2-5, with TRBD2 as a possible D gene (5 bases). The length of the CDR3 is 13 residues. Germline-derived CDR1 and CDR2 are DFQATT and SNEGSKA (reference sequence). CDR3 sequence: CNARVPPGETQYF. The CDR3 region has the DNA TGCAATGCTAGAGTGCCGCCGGGGGAGACCCAGTACTTC.

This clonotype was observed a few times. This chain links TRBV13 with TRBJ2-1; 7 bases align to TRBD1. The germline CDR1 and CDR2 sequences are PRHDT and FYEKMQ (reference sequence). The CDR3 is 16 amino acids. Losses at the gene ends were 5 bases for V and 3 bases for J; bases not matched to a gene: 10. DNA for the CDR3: TGTGCCAGCAGCCCATCCCGTGGGACAGTCTACAATGAGCAGTTCTTC. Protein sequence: CASSPSRGTVYNEQFF.

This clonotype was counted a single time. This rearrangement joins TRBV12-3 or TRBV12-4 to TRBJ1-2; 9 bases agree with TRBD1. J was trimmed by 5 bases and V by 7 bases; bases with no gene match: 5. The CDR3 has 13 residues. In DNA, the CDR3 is TGTGCCAGCACTTTGGGACAGGGTTATGGCTACACCTTC. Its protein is CASTLGQGYGYTF.

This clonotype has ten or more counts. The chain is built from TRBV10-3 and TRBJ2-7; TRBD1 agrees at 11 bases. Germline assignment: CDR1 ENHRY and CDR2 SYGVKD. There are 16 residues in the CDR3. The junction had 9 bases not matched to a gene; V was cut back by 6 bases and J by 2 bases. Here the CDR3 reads CAISPGDRGWTYEQYF. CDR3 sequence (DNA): TGTGCCATCAGCCCGGGGGACAGGGGGTGGACCTACGAGCAGTACTTC.

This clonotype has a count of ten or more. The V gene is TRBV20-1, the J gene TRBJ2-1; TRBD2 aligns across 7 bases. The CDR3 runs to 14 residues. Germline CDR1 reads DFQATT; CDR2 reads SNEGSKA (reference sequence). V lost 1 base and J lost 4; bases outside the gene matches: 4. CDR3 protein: CSARVQRGYNEQFF. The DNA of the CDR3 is TGCAGTGCTAGAGTCCAGCGGGGTTACAATGAGCAGTTCTTC.

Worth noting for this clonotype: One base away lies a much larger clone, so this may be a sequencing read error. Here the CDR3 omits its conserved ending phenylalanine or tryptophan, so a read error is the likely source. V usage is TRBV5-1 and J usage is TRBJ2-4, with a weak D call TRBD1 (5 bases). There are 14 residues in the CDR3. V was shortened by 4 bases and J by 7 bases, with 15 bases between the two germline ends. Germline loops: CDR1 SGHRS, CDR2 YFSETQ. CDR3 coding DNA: TGCGCCAGCAGCGAGGCAGGGATACGGAACATTCAGTACATC. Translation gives CASSEAGIRNIQYI.